Presented here are 2 T cell receptor beta chains from one specimen sequenced in a study of spatial heterogeneity in lung cancer. This sample's time point: blood at routine non-recurrence follow-up after resection. Whole RNA, which was extracted from tumor, nontumor lung tissue or frozen PBMC, was sequenced without any cell sorting. MiXCR, applied by TCRdb to the 5' RACE reads, yields one record per CDR3 protein. The sample includes under 30,000 distinct CDR3 sequences, around 5.9% of them seen just once. Sequencing was performed on PBMCs, taken at follow-up. These receptor sequences come from a male donor with early-stage non-small cell lung cancer.

This chain uses TRBV9 with TRBJ1-2; D not certain. The CDR3 has 16 residues. The V gene's germline CDR1 is SGDLS and CDR2 YYNGEE. V dropped 2 bases and J dropped 2 bases, with 16 bases sitting between them. The CDR3 here is CASSVQSTHSNYGYTF. In nucleotides, the CDR3 is TGTGCCAGCAGCGTCCAATCCACTCATTCGAACTATGGCTACACCTTC. Full variable domain (outside the CDR3, taken from reference TRBV9 and TRBJ1-2): DSGVTQTPKHLITATGQRVTLRCSPRSGDLSVYWYQQSLDQGLQFLIQYYNGEERAKGNILERFSAQQFPDLHSELNLSSLELGDSALYFCASSVQSTHSNYGYTFGSGTRLTVV.

There are many counts of this clonotype. The chain links TRBV7-8 to TRBJ2-2; D ambiguous. Per germline, CDR1 SGHVS and CDR2 FQNEAQ. The CDR3 runs to 13 residues. Trimming left V 0 bases short and J 7 bases short, with 6 bases between. The CDR3 here is CASSLALSGELFF. The CDR3 coding sequence is TGTGCCAGCAGCTTAGCCTTAAGCGGGGAGCTGTTTTTT.